This is a list of T cell receptor beta chains from one sample in a study of T-cell reconstitution after alpha-beta-depleted transplantation in children. Each CDR3 protein gets one entry after TCRdb re-called the PCR reads with MiXCR. The sample records more than 100,000 distinct CDR3 sequences, 23% being singletons. The sample in question was PBMCs, mostly from graft donor cells, obtained 180 days after TCRalphabeta/CD19-depleted stem cell transplant. The source is a male patient under 10 years old who had a stem cell transplant for chronic granulomatous disease, so the T cells may come from the graft donor. The CDR3 runs from the conserved cysteine through the conserved F or W.

>TRBJ1-5|TRBV9
CASSVGGGLIQPQHF
>TRBJ2-5|TRBV6-5
CASSIHRDRGRETQYF
>TRBJ1-2|TRBV25-1
CASSGQGRIYGYTF
>TRBJ2-3|TRBV19
CATWGAGITDTQYF
>TRBJ2-7|TRBV20-1
CSAGTGRVEQYF
>TRBJ2-7|TRBV5-1
CASSLGIYRDSNEQYF
>TRBJ2-7|TRBV29-1
CSVRNFRDEQYF
>TRBJ1-5|TRBV12-3/TRBV12-4
CASSLLAAPSNQPQHF
>TRBJ2-5|TRBV5-1
CASRSFRELETQYF
>TRBJ2-5|TRBV6-5
CASSYSLAGTSPQETQYF
>TRBJ2-2|TRBV20-1
CSARGEAGIGELFF
>TRBJ2-2|TRBV29-1
CSAINRGWDTGELFF
>TRBJ2-5|TRBV20-1
CSARGLAGGPVPETQYF
>TRBJ2-2|TRBV9
CASSSNLAGGNTGELFF
>TRBJ2-2|TRBV4-2
CASSPPGLNTGELFF
>TRBJ2-3|TRBV29-1
CSGWAGSDTQYF
>TRBJ2-1|TRBV4-1
CASSPLGPGLEQFF
>TRBJ2-3|TRBV7-2
CASSFQGGTQYF
>TRBJ2-4|TRBV20-1
CSARKQGIVAKNIQYF
>TRBJ1-5|TRBV12-3/TRBV12-4
CASSFFHRDQPQHF
>TRBJ2-3|TRBV12-3/TRBV12-4
CASTPSLKADTQYF
>TRBJ2-2|TRBV5-1
CASSLGLAKATGELFF
>TRBJ2-5|TRBV29-1
CSGALAVSSGTQYF
>TRBJ2-5|TRBV20-1
CSAGTYEETQYF
>TRBJ1-1|TRBV20-1
CSARDEARGVNTEAFF
>TRBJ2-5|TRBV20-1
CSANVAGEETQYF
>TRBJ1-2|TRBV29-1
CSVGEYGYTF
>TRBJ1-1|TRBV20-1
CSAGRGNTEAFF
>TRBJ1-6|TRBV5-6
CASSLGTGKPLHF
>TRBJ1-2|TRBV5-5
CASSLRQGYGYTF
>TRBJ2-7|TRBV20-1
CSARSGVVQYF
>TRBJ2-7|TRBV12-3/TRBV12-4
CASSVTGGGEQYF
>TRBJ1-1|TRBV5-8
CASPLDGLNTEAFF
>TRBJ2-7|TRBV27
CASSFGQGHTYEQYF
>TRBJ2-3|TRBV12-3/TRBV12-4
CASSWGGPTDTQYF
>TRBJ1-1|TRBV29-1
CSGWNLNTEAFF
>TRBJ1-4|TRBV28
CASSFGGPPEKLFF
>TRBJ2-3|TRBV7-2
CASSLSRASGRAANTQYF
>TRBJ2-7|TRBV7-8
CASSPRGGGYEQYF
>TRBJ2-7|TRBV27
CASRVLGVSGEQYF
>TRBJ1-5|TRBV7-9
CASSLVSGQVGNQPQHF
>TRBJ2-5|TRBV12-3/TRBV12-4
CASSSVPPGTQYF
>TRBJ2-5|TRBV20-1
CSARVGGGETQYF
>TRBJ2-5|TRBV5-1
CASSPGLGEETQYF
>TRBJ2-6|TRBV5-1
CASSLAVDSGANVLTF
>TRBJ2-2|TRBV27
CASSLRLAAKGELFF